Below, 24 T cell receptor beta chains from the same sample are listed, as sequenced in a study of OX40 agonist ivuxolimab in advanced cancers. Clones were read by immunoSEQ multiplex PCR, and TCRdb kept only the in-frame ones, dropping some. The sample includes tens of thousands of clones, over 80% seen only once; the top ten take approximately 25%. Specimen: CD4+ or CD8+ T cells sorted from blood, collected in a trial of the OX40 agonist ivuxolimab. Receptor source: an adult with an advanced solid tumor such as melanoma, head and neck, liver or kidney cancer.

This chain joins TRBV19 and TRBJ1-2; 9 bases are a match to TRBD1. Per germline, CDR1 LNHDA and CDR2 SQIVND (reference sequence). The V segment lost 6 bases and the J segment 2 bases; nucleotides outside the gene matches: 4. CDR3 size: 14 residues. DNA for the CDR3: TGTGCCAGTAGGAACAGGGGGCGAAACTATGGCTACACCTTC. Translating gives CASRNRGRNYGYTF.

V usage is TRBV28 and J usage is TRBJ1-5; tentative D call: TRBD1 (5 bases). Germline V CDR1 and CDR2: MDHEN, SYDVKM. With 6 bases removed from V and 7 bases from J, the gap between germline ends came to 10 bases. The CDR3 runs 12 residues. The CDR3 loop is CASRKTAQPQHF. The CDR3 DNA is TGTGCCAGCAGGAAGACAGCCCAGCCCCAGCATTTT.

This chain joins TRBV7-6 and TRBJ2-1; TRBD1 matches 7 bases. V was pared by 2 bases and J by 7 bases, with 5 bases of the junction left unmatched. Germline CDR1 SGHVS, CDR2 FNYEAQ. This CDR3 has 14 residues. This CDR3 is CASSLKGGLNEQFF. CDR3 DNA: TGTGCCAGCAGCTTAAAAGGGGGCCTAAATGAGCAGTTCTTC.

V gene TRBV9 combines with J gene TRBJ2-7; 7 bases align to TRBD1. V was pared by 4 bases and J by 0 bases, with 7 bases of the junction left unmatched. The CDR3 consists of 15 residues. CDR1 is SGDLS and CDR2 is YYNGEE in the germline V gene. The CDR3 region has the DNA TGTGCCAGCAGCCCAGGGGGTGCTGACTCCTACGAGCAGTACTTC. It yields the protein CASSPGGADSYEQYF.

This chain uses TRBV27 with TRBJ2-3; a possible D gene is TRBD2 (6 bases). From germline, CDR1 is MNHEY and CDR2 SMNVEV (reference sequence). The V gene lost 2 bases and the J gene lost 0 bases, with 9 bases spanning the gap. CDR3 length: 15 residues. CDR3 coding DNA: TGTGCCAGCAGTTTAGCGGCGGGAAGCACAGATACGCAGTATTTT. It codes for CASSLAAGSTDTQYF.

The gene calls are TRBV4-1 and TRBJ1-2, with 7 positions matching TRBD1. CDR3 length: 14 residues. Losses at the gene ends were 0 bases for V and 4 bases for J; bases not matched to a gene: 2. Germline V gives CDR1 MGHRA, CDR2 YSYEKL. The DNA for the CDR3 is TGCGCCAGCAGCCAAGAGGGACAGAGCTATGGCTACACCTTC. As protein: CASSQEGQSYGYTF.

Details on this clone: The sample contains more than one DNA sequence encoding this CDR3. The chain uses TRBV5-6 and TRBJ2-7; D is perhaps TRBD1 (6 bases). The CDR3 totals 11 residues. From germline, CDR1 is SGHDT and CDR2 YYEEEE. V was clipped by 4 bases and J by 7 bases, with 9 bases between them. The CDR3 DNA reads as TGTGCCAGCAGCCTCCAGGGGGAGCAGTACTTC. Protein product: CASSLQGEQYF.

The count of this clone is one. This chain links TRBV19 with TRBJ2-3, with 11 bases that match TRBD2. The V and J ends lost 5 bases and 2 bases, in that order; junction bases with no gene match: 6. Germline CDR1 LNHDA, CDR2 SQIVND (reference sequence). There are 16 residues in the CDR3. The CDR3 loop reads CASSLGTSGSTDTQYF. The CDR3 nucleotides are TGTGCCAGTAGTCTCGGGACTAGCGGATCCACAGATACGCAGTATTTT.

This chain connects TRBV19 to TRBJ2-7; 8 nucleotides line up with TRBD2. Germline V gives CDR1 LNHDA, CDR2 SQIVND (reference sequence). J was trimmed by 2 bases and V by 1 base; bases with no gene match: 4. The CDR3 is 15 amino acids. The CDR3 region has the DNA TGTGCCAGTAGTATAGTACGGGAGGGTCCCTACGAGCAGTACTTC. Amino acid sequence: CASSIVREGPYEQYF.

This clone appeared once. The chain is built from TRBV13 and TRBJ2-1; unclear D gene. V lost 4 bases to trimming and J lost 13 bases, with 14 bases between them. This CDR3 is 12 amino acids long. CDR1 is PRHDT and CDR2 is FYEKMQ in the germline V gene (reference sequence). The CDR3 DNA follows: TGTGCCAGCAGCTCCGGTTACGGTGGCCAGTTCTTC. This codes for CASSSGYGGQFF.

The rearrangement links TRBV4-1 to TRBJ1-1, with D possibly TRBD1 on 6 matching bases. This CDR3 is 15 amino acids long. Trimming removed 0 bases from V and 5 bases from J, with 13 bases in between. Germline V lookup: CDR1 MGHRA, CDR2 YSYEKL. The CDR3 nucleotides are TGCGCCAGCAGCCAAGAACTTGGGACATTTACTGAAGCTTTCTTT. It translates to CASSQELGTFTEAFF.

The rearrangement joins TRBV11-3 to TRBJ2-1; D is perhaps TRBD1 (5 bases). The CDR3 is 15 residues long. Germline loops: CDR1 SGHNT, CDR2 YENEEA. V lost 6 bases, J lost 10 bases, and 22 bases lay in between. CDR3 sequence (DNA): TGTGCCAGCAGTTCGGACAACACCCAGGGAAGCGAGCAGTTCTTC. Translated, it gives CASSSDNTQGSEQFF.

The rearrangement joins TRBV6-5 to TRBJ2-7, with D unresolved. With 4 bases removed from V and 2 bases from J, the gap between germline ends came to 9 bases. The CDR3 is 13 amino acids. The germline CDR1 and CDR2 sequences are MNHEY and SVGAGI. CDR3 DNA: TGTGCCAGCAGTTTAGCTCGCACCTACGAGCAGTACTTC. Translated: CASSLARTYEQYF.

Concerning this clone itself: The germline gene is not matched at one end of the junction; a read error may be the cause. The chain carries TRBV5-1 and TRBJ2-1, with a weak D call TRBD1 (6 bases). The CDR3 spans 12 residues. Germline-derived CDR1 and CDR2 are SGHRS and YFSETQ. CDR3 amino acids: CASSLVGAEQFF. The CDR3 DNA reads TGCGCCAGCAGTTTGGTGGGGGCTGAGCAGTTCTTC.

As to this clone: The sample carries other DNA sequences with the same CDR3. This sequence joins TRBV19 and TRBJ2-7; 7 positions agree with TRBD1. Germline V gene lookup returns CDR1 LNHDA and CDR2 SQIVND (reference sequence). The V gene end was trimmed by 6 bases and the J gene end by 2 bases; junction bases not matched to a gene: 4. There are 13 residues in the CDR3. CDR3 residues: CASSLTGAYEQYF. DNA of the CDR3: TGTGCCAGTAGCCTCACAGGGGCCTACGAGCAGTACTTC.

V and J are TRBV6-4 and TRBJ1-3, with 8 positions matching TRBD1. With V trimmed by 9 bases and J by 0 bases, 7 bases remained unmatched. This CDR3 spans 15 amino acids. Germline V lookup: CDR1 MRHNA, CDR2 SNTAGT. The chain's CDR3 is CARGGTGFSGNTIYF. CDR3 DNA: TGTGCCAGAGGAGGGACAGGCTTCTCTGGAAACACCATATATTTT.

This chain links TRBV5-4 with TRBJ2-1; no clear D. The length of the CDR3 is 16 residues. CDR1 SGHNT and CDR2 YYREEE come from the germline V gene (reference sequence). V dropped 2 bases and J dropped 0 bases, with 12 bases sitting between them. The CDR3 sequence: CASSFKLLDSYNEQFF. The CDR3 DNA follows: TGTGCCAGCAGCTTCAAGTTGCTAGACTCCTACAATGAGCAGTTCTTC. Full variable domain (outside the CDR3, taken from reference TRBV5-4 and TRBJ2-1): ETGVTQSPTHLIKTRGQQVTLRCSSQSGHNTVSWYQQALGQGPQFIFQYYREEENGRGNFPPRFSGLQFPNYSSELNVNALELDDSALYLCASSFKLLDSYNEQFFGPGTRLTVL.

The CDR3 DNA reads TGTGCCAGTAAGGTAGGCCCCGGTTATCAGCCCCAGCATTTT. This codes for CASKVGPGYQPQHF. V and J are TRBV19 and TRBJ1-5, with D hard to call. V gave up 7 bases and J gave up 5 bases, with 15 bases separating them. Germline V gene sequence: CDR1 LNHDA, CDR2 SQIVND (reference sequence). The CDR3 has 14 residues.

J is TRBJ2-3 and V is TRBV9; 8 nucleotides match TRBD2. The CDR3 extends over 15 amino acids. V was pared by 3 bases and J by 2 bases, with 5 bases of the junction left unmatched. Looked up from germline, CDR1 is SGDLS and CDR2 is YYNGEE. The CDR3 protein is CASSESGSLTDTQYF. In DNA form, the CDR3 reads TGTGCCAGCAGCGAAAGCGGGAGCCTCACAGATACGCAGTATTTT.

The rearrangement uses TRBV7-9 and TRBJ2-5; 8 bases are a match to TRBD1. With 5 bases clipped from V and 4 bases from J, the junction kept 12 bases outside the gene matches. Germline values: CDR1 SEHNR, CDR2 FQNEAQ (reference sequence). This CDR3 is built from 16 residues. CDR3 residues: CASSPRDRSILETQYF. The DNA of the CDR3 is TGTGCCAGCAGCCCCAGGGACAGGTCAATTCTAGAGACCCAGTACTTC.

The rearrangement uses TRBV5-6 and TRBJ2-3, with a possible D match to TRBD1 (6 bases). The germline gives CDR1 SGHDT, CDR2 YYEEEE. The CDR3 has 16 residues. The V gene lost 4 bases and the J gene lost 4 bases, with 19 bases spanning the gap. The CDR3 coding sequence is TGTGCCAGCAGCAGACAGGAATTACTCCGGGCAGATACGCAGTATTTT. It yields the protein CASSRQELLRADTQYF.

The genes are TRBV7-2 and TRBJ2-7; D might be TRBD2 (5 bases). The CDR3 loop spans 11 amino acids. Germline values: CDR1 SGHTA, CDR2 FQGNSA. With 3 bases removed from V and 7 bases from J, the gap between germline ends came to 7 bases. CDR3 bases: TGTGCCAGCAGCTTTAGCGCAGAGCAGTACTTC. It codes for CASSFSAEQYF.

CDR3: CASSLQGVEQYF. The CDR3 coding sequence is TGTGCCAGCAGTTTACAGGGTGTCGAGCAGTACTTC. This chain joins TRBV28 and TRBJ2-5; tentative D call: TRBD1 (5 bases). The DNA end lines up better with TRBJ2-7; the J call may be wrong. The CDR3 extends over 12 amino acids. In germline, CDR1 is MDHEN, CDR2 SYDVKM.

CDR3 bases: TGTGCCAGTAGCAGCCCGCCGGGACATTTCAACTATGGCTACACCTTC. Amino acid sequence: CASSSPPGHFNYGYTF. This chain uses TRBV19 with TRBJ1-2, with a weak D call TRBD1 (6 bases). CDR1 and CDR2 (germline): LNHDA, SQIVND (reference sequence). This CDR3 comprises 16 residues. The germline V and J ends were trimmed by 6 bases and 2 bases, with 19 bases remaining between them.